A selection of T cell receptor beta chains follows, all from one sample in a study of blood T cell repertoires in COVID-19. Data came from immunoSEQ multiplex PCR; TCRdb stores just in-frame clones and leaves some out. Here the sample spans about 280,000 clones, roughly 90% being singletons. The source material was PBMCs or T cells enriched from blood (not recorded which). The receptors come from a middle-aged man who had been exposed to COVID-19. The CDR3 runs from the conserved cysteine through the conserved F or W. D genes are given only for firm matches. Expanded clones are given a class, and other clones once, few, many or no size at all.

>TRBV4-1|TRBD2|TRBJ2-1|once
TGCGCCAGCAGCCATTTCGGTAGCGGGAGCCACAATGAGCAGTTCTTC
CASSHFGSGSHNEQFF
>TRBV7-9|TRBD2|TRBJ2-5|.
TGTGCCAGCAGCCCCCCCTACGCGGGAGAGGGAGAGACCCAGTACTTC
CASSPPYAGEGETQYF
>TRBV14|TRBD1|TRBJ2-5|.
TGTGCCAGCAGCCAAGCAGGGACAGGGAAAGTCCAAGAGACCCAGTACTTC
CASSQAGTGKVQETQYF
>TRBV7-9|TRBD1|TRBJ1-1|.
TGTGCCAGCAGCTCATTGGGACAGGGGGGCACTGAAGCTTTCTTT
CASSSLGQGGTEAFF
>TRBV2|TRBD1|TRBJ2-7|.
TGTGCCAGCAGTGTAGGGGACAGAGGTCGGGAGCAGTACTTC
CASSVGDRGREQYF
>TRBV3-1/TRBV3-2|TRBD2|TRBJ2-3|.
TGTGCCAGCAGCCTTACGATGTTAGCGGGAGGTATCTCTAGCACAGATACGCAGTATTTT
CASSLTMLAGGISSTDTQYF
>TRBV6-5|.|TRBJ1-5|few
TGTGCCAGCAGTCCAAGGGGGAATCAGCCCCAGCATTTT
CASSPRGNQPQHF
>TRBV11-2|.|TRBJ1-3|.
TGTGCCAGCAGCACAAACCTTGGAAACACCATATATTTT
CASSTNLGNTIYF
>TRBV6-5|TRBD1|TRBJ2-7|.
TGTGCCAGCAGTCTACAGGGGGCCTCCGACGAGCAGTACTTC
CASSLQGASDEQYF
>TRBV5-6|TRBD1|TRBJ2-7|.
TGTGCCAGCGGTGAAAGAGGACAGGGATACTACGAGCAGTACTTC
CASGERGQGYYEQYF
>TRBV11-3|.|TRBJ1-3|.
TGTGCCAGCAGCTTCCTGGCAGGCTCTGGAAACACCATATATTTT
CASSFLAGSGNTIYF
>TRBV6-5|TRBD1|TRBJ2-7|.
TGTGCCAGCAGTTACCTGGACAGGGACTTCTACGAGCAGTACTTC
CASSYLDRDFYEQYF